This T cell receptor beta chain originates from a study of cytomegalovirus exposure and HLA in healthy donors (dated by TCRdb to 2016 to 2017). About the full investigation: An earlier analysis of under 600 of the donors reported 276 Gb of sequence data and about 100 million unique TCR beta sequences from 150 million to 200 million T cells. An early release that covered several hundred HLA-typed donors contained around 330 gigabases of sequencing data and 70 million to 100 million unique TCR sequences. The genetic ancestry cluster associated with self-reported Caucasian donors included 81% of the roughly 390 genotyped donors. The study aimed to test whether signatures of past pathogen exposure could be identified by cataloging public T cell receptors. The T cell repertoires of under 750 subjects were profiled by immunosequencing and related to cytomegalovirus serostatus. Along with the approximately 700-subject first cohort, a separate validation cohort of over a hundred different subjects was used. High-throughput TCR immunosequencing, statistical association of individual TCRs with disease status, and machine learning were combined to predict cytomegalovirus infection status. A later analysis re-examined previously published TCR beta repertoires from more than 650 donors and added high-resolution HLA genotyping to investigate patterns of TCR occurrence. Rather than using new phenotypic data, the later analysis identified candidate immune exposures from TCR beta sequences and from how often those sequences occurred across donors. An earlier analysis of fewer than 700 of the donors applied high-throughput TCR beta sequencing to assess whether each TCR beta V gene segment acted as functional or pseudogenic. Alongside the repertoire data, information on donor age, sex, ethnicity and CMV serostatus was compiled. A later genetic analysis took genome-wide SNP genotypes for about three fifths of the roughly 670 donors and used that subset as a discovery cohort. Every discovery cohort repertoire had been produced on one sequencing platform. Both class I and class II loci were covered by HLA typing, at four-digit resolution. Typing coverage varied by locus: about 629-640 donors for A, B, C, DRB1 and DQB1; about 520 for DQA1; about 600 for DPA1; around 450 for DPB1. Four to six DR-DQ haplotypes were handled as single units for association and clustering, since linkage in the cohort was strong. On average, around 240,000 unique TCR beta nucleotide sequences were sequenced per donor among a few hundred genotyped donors of the cohort, with 15% to 20% of those sequences being non-productive. General study outcomes and caveats: In vitro tests confirmed that a few of the cytomegalovirus-associated TCR beta chains recognize cytomegalovirus antigens. Broadly in line with IMGT annotations, most TCR beta V segments showed up in productive rearrangements about 87% or about 30% of the time in an earlier analysis of 450 to 750 of the donors. A later genetic analysis associated a missense DCLRE1C variant with V-gene and J-gene trimming of TCR beta chains, and an independent cohort replicated the association. Correlated functional status among segregating V segments might be attributable to linkage disequilibrium, but an unknown experimental factor could not be ruled out. A further reported finding was that TCR beta sequences accurately predicted the HLA-A and HLA-B alleles for most subjects in the first cohort. It was suggested by the authors that the approach could potentially be generalized to other disease states and immunological phenotypes. This cohort had only TCR beta chains sequenced, and the lack of alpha or paired-chain data limited which features could be detected. The sequencing pipeline was judged likely to have produced a cluster of highly shared sequence variants as a technical artifact. According to a later analysis, parvovirus B19, influenza, CMV and Epstein-Barr virus appeared linked to several top co-occurrence clusters. The study listed 150 to 200 TCR beta chains as associated with cytomegalovirus. A later analysis found that TCR association rates varied across HLA loci, with DRB1 alleles showing the most associated TCRs and HLA-C alleles the fewest. Immune exposure information for the cohort was limited to CMV serostatus. The classifier was reported to diagnose cytomegalovirus status with high specificity and sensitivity in both the original and validation cohorts. The 87-base-pair reads could not distinguish some IMGT-functional V segments, including TRBV6-2 and TRBV6-3, so those segments were excluded. Most TCR sequences were seen in very few donors, while some public TCRs were found in many individuals. Because counts were too low, about 18 rarely observed V segments, including chromosome 9 orphons, were left out of the earlier analysis of 587 of the donors. When HLA alleles, especially DR and DQ, strongly co-occurred, TCR associations were difficult to assign to individual alleles. In a later genetic analysis, fewer N-insertions in productive TCRs were reported among donors in an Asian-associated ancestry cluster than the roughly 710-donor mean. A later analysis associated 16,951 TCR beta sequences with specific HLA alleles at a false discovery rate of 0.05. Presence/absence analyses assumed roughly uniform sequencing depth across donors, an assumption that may not hold. According to a later analysis, most CMV-associated TCR beta chains appeared to be HLA-restricted, and the HLA associations seemed to be driven largely by CMV exposure. Because HLA typing was missing for some donors at each locus, association tests included only the typed subset. In a later analysis, HLA-associated TCR beta chains were found to be more clonally expanded and to have lower generation probabilities than equally common non-associated chains.

The cohort was made up of 500 to 800 healthy bone marrow donors. All cohort members were sampled while nominally healthy, although unrecorded immune exposures were likely present. The donor was CMV seropositive and was included in the group of approximately 310 seropositive cohort members. Every donor gave a peripheral blood sample, and the peripheral blood mononuclear cells from that sample were used for TCR beta sequencing. Genomic DNA was extracted from the blood cell samples with the Qiagen DNeasy Blood Extraction Kit. The library was built by means of the immunoSEQ multiplex PCR assay. For the multiplex PCR, a mixture combining 60 forward primers for TCR Vbeta segments and 13 reverse primers for TCR Jbeta segments was used. A multiplex PCR assay on genomic DNA amplified the CDR3 region of rearranged TCR beta genes. Amplified TCR beta libraries were sequenced as 87-base-pair reads on the Illumina HiSeq System. The source study handled its data this way. Across the roughly 700 repertoires, a later analysis counted tens of millions of unique TCR beta chains, 9.5 million to 13 million of which were shared by at least two donors. Raw reads were error-corrected and collapsed into unique sequences by a nearest-neighbor algorithm in which closely related sequences were merged to remove PCR and sequencing errors. CDR3 sequences were aligned to IMGT reference sequences to assign V, D and J gene segments. For a sequence to be retained, a match of at least six nucleotides to both a V gene segment and a J gene segment was required. A rearrangement counted as productive if the CDR3 had no stop codons and remained in frame with V and J, and every other rearrangement counted as non-productive. Following IMGT convention, CDR3 was defined as the stretch from the second conserved V-encoded cysteine up to the conserved J-encoded phenylalanine. Sequences without an unambiguous match to a single V gene segment were excluded from the earlier analysis of about 600 of the donors. An earlier analysis of approximately 590 of the donors classified V segments as functional when productive rearrangements were above 56.7% and as segregating when the standard deviation between donors was above 5%. A statistical classification framework was built for diagnosing cytomegalovirus status from the catalog of TCR beta chain sequences. In a later analysis, V and J genes were assigned by comparing TCR nucleotide sequences against IMGT/GENE-DB human TR gene sequences. The TCRdist pipeline was used in a later analysis to assign CDR3 sequences and most-parsimonious VDJ recombination scenarios. In a later analysis, every TCR beta chain was defined by the combination of its CDR3 amino acid sequence and its V-gene family, and reads without a unique V-gene family were dropped. To address suspected cross-contamination and a sequencing artifact, a later analysis removed 450 to 700 highly shared, low-generation-probability nucleotide sequences. In a later analysis, a clonal expansion index was calculated for each public chain from normalized within-repertoire ranks of inferred template counts. A later analysis computed generation probabilities with a VDJ recombination model fitted to out-of-frame rearrangements, and checked the results against IGoR. In a later analysis, hypergeometric tests were used to score TCR-TCR, TCR-HLA and TCR-CMV co-occurrence, with a repertoire-size bias correction applied to TCR pairs. To estimate false discovery rates, a later analysis permuted the HLA or CMV assignments 20 times. In a later analysis, co-occurring TCRs were grouped using DBSCAN, and TCRdist sequence similarity was added for clustering within HLA-allele-positive subsets. Co-occurrence clustering excluded repertoires with fewer than 30,000 or more than 120,000 public chains, plus five with anomalous nucleotide sharing. As stored in TCRdb, this immuneACCESS dataset retains in-frame rearrangements with V and J assigned. A fraction of the clones does not appear; measured against another copy, unresolved V genes explain less than half of the discrepancy, and the remainder lacks a known reason. V and J calls and clone size are those listed in that table; D and trimming were worked out from the DNA. In this sample the table shows around 110,000 clones, about 79% of which occur a single time. The ten largest account for approximately 4% of the sample.

According to the germline V gene, CDR1 reads SGHTA and CDR2 reads FQGNSA. The CDR3 goes from the cysteine to the phenylalanine over 16 residues. This entry keeps only the CDR3 DNA: 48 bases, framed from base 1. Relative to germline, V is missing 2 bases and J is missing 4 bases, with 10 bases of the junction outside any gene match. This clone was picked up a small number of times. It has no known antigen specificity. Qualities for individual bases were not recorded, and no much larger clone is one base off. The chain is made from TRBV7-2 and TRBJ2-7; the central 8 bases match TRBD2. The sequencing sample was made of PBMCs. This sequence originates from a man aged 30-40 years in good health and CMV-seropositive. In nucleotides, the sequence is TGTGCCAGCAGCTTAAAGCGGGGGTCTCCTCTGTACGAGCAGTACTTC. Translation gives CASSLKRGSPLYEQYF.